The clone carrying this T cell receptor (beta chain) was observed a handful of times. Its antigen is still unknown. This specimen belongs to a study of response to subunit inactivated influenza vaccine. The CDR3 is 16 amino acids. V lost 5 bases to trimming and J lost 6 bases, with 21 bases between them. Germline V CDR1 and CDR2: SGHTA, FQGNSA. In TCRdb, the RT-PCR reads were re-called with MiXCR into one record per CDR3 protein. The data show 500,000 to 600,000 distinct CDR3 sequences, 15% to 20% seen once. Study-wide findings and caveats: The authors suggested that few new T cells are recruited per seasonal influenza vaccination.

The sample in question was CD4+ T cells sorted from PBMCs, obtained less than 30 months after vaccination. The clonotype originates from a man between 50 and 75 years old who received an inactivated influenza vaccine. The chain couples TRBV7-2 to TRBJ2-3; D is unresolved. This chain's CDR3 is CASSPSGRVELDTQYF. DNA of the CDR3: TGTGCCAGCAGCCCCAGTGGAAGGGTGGAATTGGATACGCAGTATTTT.